This TCR beta chain was documented in a study of technical replicates of blood from a handful of donors. Repertoires were generated with immunoSEQ multiplex PCR, while TCRdb's copy carries only in-frame clones and drops some. This table holds roughly 74,000 clones, about 91% found once. Sequenced input: T cells isolated from PBMCs. This sequence originates from a human donor in good health.

CDR3 nucleotides: TGTGCCAGTAACGGCGGCACTGAAGCTTTCTTT. It encodes CASNGGTEAFF. V and J are TRBV19 and TRBJ1-1; D remains unclear. In germline, CDR1 is LNHDA, CDR2 SQIVND (reference sequence). The CDR3 is 11 residues long. Trimming pared 7 bases from V and 4 bases from J, leaving 7 bases between.